The next 31 T cell receptor beta chains were all read from a single sample in a study of type 1 and type 2 diabetes patients. PCR was run on genomic DNA. The TCR beta CDR3 region was amplified using 30 forward and 13 reverse primers. Each CDR3 protein gets one entry after TCRdb re-called the multiplex PCR reads with MiXCR. The sample has 280,000 or so distinct CDR3 sequences, around 47% seen once. Material for sequencing was peripheral blood mononuclear cells (PBMCs). Receptors were obtained from a man aged 18 to 35 with type 2 diabetes.

The V and J genes are TRBV19 and TRBJ2-3; 8 nucleotides line up with TRBD1. The CDR3 consists of 14 residues. The ends lost 5 bases at V and 4 bases at J; junction bases unmatched: 5. CDR1 is LNHDA, CDR2 SQIVND, per germline (reference sequence). This CDR3 is CASSAQGAADTQYF. The CDR3 region has the DNA TGTGCCAGTAGTGCGCAGGGGGCTGCAGATACGCAGTATTTT.

The V gene is TRBV12-3 or TRBV12-4, the J gene TRBJ2-2; D may be TRBD1 (6 bases). The DNA end is a closer match to TRBJ1-4, so the J assignment may be wrong. The CDR3 totals 15 residues. In DNA, the CDR3 is TGTGCCAGCAGTTTATTGGGGACAAGTAATGAAAAACTGTTTTTT. This sequence encodes CASSLLGTSNEKLFF.

This clonotype was counted only a few times. The rearrangement links TRBV13 to TRBJ1-4; no reliable D call. The V gene's germline CDR1 is PRHDT and CDR2 FYEKMQ (reference sequence). The CDR3 sequence is 14 residues long. The V end was cut by 5 bases, the J end by 4 bases, with 11 bases between. In nucleotides, the CDR3 is TGTGCCAGCAGCGTGGACGGGATTAATGAAAAACTGTTTTTT. Protein sequence: CASSVDGINEKLFF.

This clonotype came up many times. The CDR3 reads CASSIAGQNYEQYF. As DNA, the CDR3 is TGTGCCAGTAGTATAGCGGGACAAAACTACGAGCAGTACTTC. The V call is TRBV19, the J call TRBJ2-7; TRBD1 might be the D (6 bases). V shed 1 base and J shed 3 bases, with 10 bases lying between them. The CDR3 runs to 14 residues. Germline values: CDR1 LNHDA, CDR2 SQIVND (reference sequence).

Remarks on this clonotype: The junction differs from germline at one of its ends, possibly a read error. This chain joins TRBV10-2 and TRBJ2-7; D may be TRBD1 (6 bases). The germline gives CDR1 WSHSY, CDR2 SAAADI. The CDR3 sequence is 13 residues long. The CDR3 protein is CASSEGQFYKQYF. For the CDR3, the DNA is TGCGCCAGCAGTGAGGGACAGTTCTACAAGCAGTACTTC.

The chain carries TRBV20-1 and TRBJ2-5; D remains ambiguous. CDR1 and CDR2 from the germline V gene are DFQATT and SNEGSKA (reference sequence). Trimming pared 1 base from V and 4 bases from J, leaving 4 bases between. This CDR3 has 11 residues. CDR3 coding DNA: TGCAGTGCTAGAGTGGCAGAGACCCAGTACTTC. As protein: CSARVAETQYF.

A note on this clonotype: A read error may account for a junction end that differs from germline. V usage is TRBV19 and J usage is TRBJ2-3; a possible D gene is TRBD2 (6 bases). CDR1 is LNHDA and CDR2 is SQIVND in the germline V gene (reference sequence). This CDR3 is built from 14 residues. The CDR3 sequence: CAWGGGGSTDTHYF. CDR3 DNA sequence: TGTGCCTGGGGAGGTGGCGGTAGCACAGATACGCATTATTTT.

The chain links TRBV10-3 to TRBJ1-1; 7 nucleotides line up with TRBD1. The junction had 10 bases not matched to a gene; V was cut back by 2 bases and J by 4 bases. Germline loops: CDR1 ENHRY, CDR2 SYGVKD. This CDR3 contains 16 residues. CDR3 bases: TGTGCCATCAGTGAGCCGCCAGGGGGGGCTGGCACTGAAGCTTTCTTT. Its translation is CAISEPPGGAGTEAFF.

The rearrangement links TRBV5-6 to TRBJ1-1, with D maybe TRBD1 (6 bases). The V end was cut by 2 bases, the J end by 5 bases, with 10 bases between. Germline-derived CDR1 and CDR2 are SGHDT and YYEEEE. The CDR3 is 13 residues long. CDR3 sequence (DNA): TGTGCCAGCAGCTTTACAGGGAATACTGAAGCTTTCTTT. This sequence encodes CASSFTGNTEAFF.

V usage is TRBV7-8 and J usage is TRBJ1-2; possible D gene TRBD1, 5 bases. CDR1 and CDR2 from the germline V gene are SGHVS and FQNEAQ. This CDR3 spans 19 amino acids. Deletions cut 0 bases from V and 1 base from J, with 21 bases between. This chain's CDR3 is CASSLARNVHRSFNYGYTF. CDR3 bases: TGTGCCAGCAGCTTAGCGAGGAACGTTCACAGGAGCTTTAACTATGGCTACACCTTC.

V gene TRBV6-6 combines with J gene TRBJ1-2, with D possibly matching TRBD1 (5 bases). The CDR3 loop spans 14 amino acids. Germline CDR1 MNHNY, CDR2 SVGAGI (reference sequence). V dropped 5 bases and J dropped 1 base, with 11 bases sitting between them. CDR3: CASSRQPFNYGYTF. The DNA for the CDR3 is TGTGCCAGCAGTCGACAGCCATTTAACTATGGCTACACCTTC.

A few counts support this clonotype. This sequence joins TRBV28 and TRBJ2-7; 8 bases agree with TRBD2. V lost 3 bases and J lost 10; bases outside the gene matches: 5. The CDR3 has 12 residues. Germline values: CDR1 MDHEN, CDR2 SYDVKM. CDR3 residues: CASSFRGGEQYF. The CDR3, as DNA: TGTGCCAGCAGTTTTCGGGGGGGGGAACAGTACTTC.

The chain couples TRBV7-8 to TRBJ2-7, with a weak D call TRBD1 (6 bases). The CDR3 loop spans 15 amino acids. Germline assignment: CDR1 SGHVS and CDR2 FQNEAQ. Between the trimmed V and J ends, which lost 5 bases and 3 bases, there was a span of 17 bases. The CDR3 DNA reads as TGTGCCAGCAGCGTAAACAGGGTGACCAACTACGAGCAGTACTTC. It yields the protein CASSVNRVTNYEQYF.

This clonotype was recorded only once. Compared with germline, one end of the junction differs, possibly owing to a read error. The chain has TRBV7-7 and TRBJ2-5, with 13 bases matching TRBD2. The CDR3 covers 16 residues. Per the germline V gene, CDR1 is SSHAT and CDR2 is FNYEAQ (reference sequence). The CDR3 region has the DNA TGTGCTAGCAGTCGGACTAGCGGGGGCCTGGGGGAGACCCAGTACTTC. Translated, it gives CASSRTSGGLGETQYF.

This chain connects TRBV7-6 to TRBJ2-7, with D perhaps matching TRBD1 or TRBD2 (5 bases each). This CDR3 has 14 residues. V dropped 4 bases and J dropped 4 bases, with 14 bases sitting between them. In germline, CDR1 is SGHVS, CDR2 FNYEAQ. The CDR3 sequence: CASSWGRYPYEQYF. CDR3 nucleotide sequence: TGTGCCAGCAGCTGGGGACGCTACCCTTACGAGCAGTACTTC.

The rearrangement joins TRBV19 to TRBJ2-7, with 10 nucleotides matching TRBD1. The CDR3 runs to 14 residues. V lost 3 bases and J lost 2; bases outside the gene matches: 1. CDR1 is LNHDA and CDR2 is SQIVND in the germline V gene (reference sequence). CDR3 amino acids: CASSIGQGAYEQYF. Here the CDR3 DNA reads TGTGCCAGTAGTATTGGACAGGGGGCCTACGAGCAGTACTTC.

J is TRBJ2-3 and V is TRBV7-2; maybe TRBD1 (6 bases). Trimming took 6 bases from V and 9 from J, leaving 13 bases between them. The CDR3 contains 12 residues. The germline V gene has CDR1 SGHTA and CDR2 FQGNSA. Here the CDR3 DNA reads TGTGCCAGCAGATTACAGGGTGGGACGCAGTATTTT. It codes for CASRLQGGTQYF.

The J gene is TRBJ2-7, the V gene TRBV20-1; D is uncertain. CDR3 length: 16 residues. Germline V gives CDR1 DFQATT, CDR2 SNEGSKA (reference sequence). Between the trimmed V and J ends, which lost 5 bases and 0 bases, there was a span of 20 bases. The CDR3 protein is CSARRFALFRSYEQYF. DNA for the CDR3: TGCAGTGCTCGTCGGTTTGCCCTTTTTCGCTCCTACGAGCAGTACTTC.

The chain links TRBV10-3 to TRBJ2-7; D gene ambiguous. The germline V gene has CDR1 ENHRY and CDR2 SYGVKD. This CDR3 has 13 amino acids. V was pared by 6 bases and J by 3 bases, with 12 bases between. In DNA, the CDR3 is TGTGCCATCAGAGGTGGCAGTGGCTACGAGCAGTACTTC. Residues: CAIRGGSGYEQYF.

The V call is TRBV6-5, the J call TRBJ1-1; 7 nucleotides line up with TRBD1. The CDR3 contains 12 residues. V shed 6 bases, J shed 7 bases, and the junction held 5 bases outside the gene matches. The V gene's germline CDR1 is MNHEY and CDR2 SVGAGI. The CDR3 here is CASRGQVGEAFF. As DNA, the CDR3 is TGTGCCAGCAGAGGACAGGTGGGTGAAGCTTTCTTT.

This rearrangement joins TRBV7-6 to TRBJ2-1; TRBD2 aligns across 8 bases. Germline trimming cut 5 bases from V and 5 bases from J; bases unmatched to any gene: 17. The CDR3 has 18 amino acids. Germline V lookup: CDR1 SGHVS, CDR2 FNYEAQ. In DNA form, the CDR3 reads TGTGCCAGCAGCCTCCGGGGGGGTTCAGGGCGGGGGAACAATGAGCAGTTCTTC. Translating it yields CASSLRGGSGRGNNEQFF.

This chain uses TRBV2 with TRBJ1-5, with D possibly being TRBD1 (5 bases). V lost 6 bases, J lost 5 bases, and 29 bases lay in between. The CDR3 covers 19 residues. Germline CDR1 reads SNHLY; CDR2 reads FYNNEI. DNA for the CDR3: TGTGCCAGCAGCTACCGGCAGGCGGACTCTGGGGCCAACGATCAGCCCCAGCATTTT. Translating it yields CASSYRQADSGANDQPQHF.

The chain recombines TRBV24-1 with TRBJ2-2; the D gene is possibly TRBD1 (6 bases). This CDR3 comprises 15 residues. The germline gives CDR1 KGHDR, CDR2 SFDVKD. V lost 3 bases and J lost 4, with 11 bases in between. CDR3 DNA sequence: TGTGCCACCAGTGATCCGACAGGACCCACCGGGGAGCTGTTTTTT. It yields the protein CATSDPTGPTGELFF.

This CDR3 is CASSEADSDTDTQYF. Here the CDR3 DNA reads TGTGCCAGCAGTGAAGCGGACAGCGACACAGATACGCAGTATTTT. The chain employs TRBV2 and TRBJ2-3, with D perhaps matching TRBD1 (6 bases). Germline-derived CDR1 and CDR2 are SNHLY and FYNNEI. Trimming took off 0 bases at V and 2 bases at J, with 9 bases between the two ends. This CDR3 comprises 15 residues.

This chain uses TRBV15 with TRBJ2-5, with 7 bases lining up with TRBD2. The DNA end favors TRBJ2-1, so the J call may be wrong. Germline-derived CDR1 and CDR2 are LNHNV and YYDKDF (reference sequence). This CDR3 is built from 13 residues. The CDR3 reads CATSSDSTSTQFF. The CDR3 DNA reads TGTGCCACCAGCAGTGACTCGACTAGCACGCAGTTCTTC.

This clonotype was picked up a small number of times. V usage is TRBV30 and J usage is TRBJ2-7, with 14 positions matching TRBD2. J gave up 5 bases and V 8 bases, and 8 bases lay outside the gene matches. Germline V gives CDR1 GTSNPN, CDR2 SVGIG (reference sequence). The CDR3 is 14 amino acids. CDR3: CASTATSGRDEQYF. CDR3 DNA sequence: TGTGCCAGTACCGCGACTAGCGGGAGGGACGAGCAGTACTTC.

In its sample, this clonotype was seen a few times. The chain recombines TRBV20-1 with TRBJ2-5; D perhaps matches TRBD2 (5 bases). The CDR3 extends over 12 amino acids. V was trimmed by 7 bases and J by 4 bases, leaving 13 bases between them. Germline CDR1 is DFQATT and CDR2 is SNEGSKA (reference sequence). Here the CDR3 reads CSVRLAGETQYF. CDR3 nucleotides: TGCAGTGTTCGGCTAGCAGGAGAGACCCAGTACTTC.

The V call is TRBV10-3, the J call TRBJ2-7; D remains ambiguous. The CDR3 has 12 amino acids. V lost 6 bases to trimming and J lost 3 bases, with 9 bases between them. Germline CDR1 reads ENHRY; CDR2 reads SYGVKD. The CDR3 sequence: CAISADRYEQYF. The CDR3 nucleotides read TGTGCCATCAGCGCCGATCGCTACGAGCAGTACTTC.

The V call is TRBV9, the J call TRBJ2-1, with 12 nucleotides matching TRBD2. The V and J ends lost 3 bases and 2 bases, in that order; junction bases with no gene match: 3. Germline V gene lookup returns CDR1 SGDLS and CDR2 YYNGEE. The CDR3 is made up of 16 amino acids. CDR3 nucleotides: TGTGCCAGCAGCGCCCGGACTAGCGGGGCCTACAATGAGCAGTTCTTC. Translated, it gives CASSARTSGAYNEQFF.

The sample holds a few counts of this clonotype. This CDR3 reads CASSYEGVGFENTEAFF. The CDR3 DNA sequence: TGTGCCAGCAGTTACGAGGGGGTGGGTTTTGAGAACACTGAAGCTTTCTTT. This chain uses TRBV6-5 with TRBJ1-1, with D possibly TRBD1 on 6 matching bases. CDR3 length: 17 amino acids. Germline CDR1 reads MNHEY; CDR2 reads SVGAGI. The V gene lost 2 bases and the J gene lost 1 base, with 17 bases spanning the gap.

The CDR3 reads CAWSRETQYF. The CDR3 nucleotides are TGTGCCTGGAGCCGTGAGACCCAGTACTTC. This rearrangement joins TRBV30 to TRBJ2-5; D call uncertain. This CDR3 is built from 10 residues. V lost 3 bases and J 5 bases, leaving 4 bases between the germline ends. The germline CDR1 and CDR2 sequences are GTSNPN and SVGIG (reference sequence).